These 3 T cell receptor beta chains came from one sample sequenced in a study of OX40 agonist ivuxolimab in advanced cancers. TCRdb's table, derived via immunoSEQ multiplex PCR, lists solely in-frame clones and lacks some. The sample has about 90,000 clones, more than 80% seen once. This sample comprised CD4+ or CD8+ T cells sorted from blood, obtained in a trial of the OX40 agonist ivuxolimab. These receptors were collected from an adult with an advanced solid tumor such as melanoma, head and neck, liver or kidney cancer.

The chain recombines TRBV6-1 with TRBJ2-7, with TRBD2 matching over 7 bases. After removal of 2 bases from V and 1 base from J, the junction contained 5 bases not matched to a gene. The CDR3 is 15 residues long. Germline-derived CDR1 and CDR2 are MNHNS and SASEGT. CDR3 coding DNA: TGTGCCAGCAGTGAACGGGAGGTTACTTCCTACGAGCAGTACTTC. The encoded protein is CASSEREVTSYEQYF.

The table lists this clone with a count of one. This rearrangement joins TRBV5-1 to TRBJ2-2; D might be TRBD2 (5 bases). Germline lookup yields CDR1 SGHRS and CDR2 YFSETQ. CDR3 size: 14 residues. Trimming took 3 bases from V and 4 from J, leaving 10 bases between them. CDR3 nucleotides: TGCGCCAGCAGCTCGCACGGGGTCACCGGGGAGCTGTTTTTT. Translating gives CASSSHGVTGELFF.

This rearrangement joins TRBV7-9 to TRBJ1-3; D is uncertain. Trimming stripped 5 bases from V and 3 bases from J, with 2 bases between. CDR1 SEHNR and CDR2 FQNEAQ come from the germline V gene (reference sequence). The CDR3 consists of 11 residues. The CDR3: CASSGGNTIYF. The CDR3 region has the DNA TGTGCCAGCAGCGGTGGAAACACCATATATTTT. Filled out from reference TRBV7-9 and TRBJ1-3, the complete variable domain reads DTGVSQNPRHKITKRGQNVTFRCDPISEHNRLYWYRQTLGQGPEFLTYFQNEAQLEKSRLLSDRFSAERPKGSFSTLEIQRTEQGDSAMYLCASSGGNTIYFGEGSWLTVV.